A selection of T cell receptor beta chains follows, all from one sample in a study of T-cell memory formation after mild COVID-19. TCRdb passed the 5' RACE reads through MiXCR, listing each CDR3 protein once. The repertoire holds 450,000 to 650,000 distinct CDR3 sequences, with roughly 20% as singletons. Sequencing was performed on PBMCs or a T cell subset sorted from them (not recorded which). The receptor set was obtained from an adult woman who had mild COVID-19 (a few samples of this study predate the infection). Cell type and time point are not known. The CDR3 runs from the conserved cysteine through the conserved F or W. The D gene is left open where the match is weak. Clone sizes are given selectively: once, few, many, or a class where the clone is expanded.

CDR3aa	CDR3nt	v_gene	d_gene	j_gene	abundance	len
CASSQVGPGGYTF	TGTGCCAGCAGCCAAGTAGGTCCGGGTGGCTACACCTTC	TRBV3-1	.	TRBJ1-2	.	13
CATSAHDQPQHF	TGTGCCACCAGTGCCCACGATCAGCCCCAGCATTTT	TRBV24-1	.	TRBJ1-5	few	12
CAISEYGGAYNEQFF	TGTGCCATCAGTGAGTATGGGGGAGCCTACAATGAGCAGTTCTTC	TRBV10-3	.	TRBJ2-1	.	15
CASSLPLSAGELFF	TGTGCCAGCAGCTTGCCTCTATCCGCCGGGGAGCTGTTTTTT	TRBV5-5	.	TRBJ2-2	.	14
CASSFNYGAVVETQYF	TGTGCCAGCAGCTTCAATTATGGAGCCGTGGTGGAGACCCAGTACTTC	TRBV7-2	.	TRBJ2-5	many	16
CASSLGRLASYEQYF	TGCGCCAGCAGCTTGGGCCGACTAGCTTCCTACGAGCAGTACTTC	TRBV5-1	TRBD2	TRBJ2-7	.	15
CATLGRGRFYEQFF	TGTGCCACACTTGGGAGGGGCAGGTTTTATGAGCAGTTCTTC	TRBV7-8	TRBD2	TRBJ2-1	many	14
CAWSAGGVSGYTF	TGTGCCTGGAGTGCGGGCGGGGTGAGTGGCTACACCTTC	TRBV30	.	TRBJ1-2	few	13
CASSPLGTSGGNSYEQYF	TGTGCCAGCAGCCCCCTAGGGACTAGCGGGGGGAATTCCTACGAGCAGTACTTC	TRBV11-2	TRBD2	TRBJ2-7	.	18
CSARVGSAEETQYF	TGCAGTGCTAGAGTGGGTAGCGCGGAAGAGACCCAGTACTTC	TRBV20-1	.	TRBJ2-5	many	14
CAISEPGTSVGGETQYF	TGTGCCATCAGTGAGCCGGGGACTAGCGTGGGGGGAGAGACCCAGTACTTC	TRBV10-3	TRBD2	TRBJ2-5	.	17
CASSLTGTSSPLHF	TGTGCCAGCAGTTTGACAGGAACTAGTTCACCCCTCCACTTT	TRBV12-3/TRBV12-4	.	TRBJ1-6	many	14
CASSPRAGGPYEQYF	TGTGCCAGCAGCCCTAGAGCGGGGGGACCCTACGAGCAGTACTTC	TRBV5-4	TRBD2	TRBJ2-7	.	15
CASSPLLPSDFTRNIQYF	TGTGCCAGCAGTCCACTTCTCCCGTCCGATTTCACGAGAAACATTCAGTACTTC	TRBV6-5	.	TRBJ2-4	.	18
CASSPGGLVSYNEQFF	TGTGCCAGCAGCCCAGGGGGACTAGTCTCCTACAATGAGCAGTTCTTC	TRBV12-3/TRBV12-4	.	TRBJ2-1	few	16
CASSSGIYSNTGELFF	TGTGCCAGCAGCTCAGGAATCTACAGCAACACCGGGGAGCTGTTTTTT	TRBV7-9	.	TRBJ2-2	.	16